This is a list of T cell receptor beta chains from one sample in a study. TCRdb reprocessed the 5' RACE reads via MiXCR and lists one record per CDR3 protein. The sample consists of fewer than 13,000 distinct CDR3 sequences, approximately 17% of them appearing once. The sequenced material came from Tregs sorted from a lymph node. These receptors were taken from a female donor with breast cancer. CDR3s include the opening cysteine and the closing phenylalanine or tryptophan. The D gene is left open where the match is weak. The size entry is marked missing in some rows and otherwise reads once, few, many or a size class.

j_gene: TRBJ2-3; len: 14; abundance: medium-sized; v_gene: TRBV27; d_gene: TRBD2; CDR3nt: TGTGCCGTCTCGCCGGGGACTAGTAAAGATACGCAGTATTTT; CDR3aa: CAVSPGTSKDTQYF
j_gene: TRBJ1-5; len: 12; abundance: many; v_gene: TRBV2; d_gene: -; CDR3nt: TGTGCCAGCAAAGGAGAGAATCAGCCCCAGCATTTT; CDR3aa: CASKGENQPQHF
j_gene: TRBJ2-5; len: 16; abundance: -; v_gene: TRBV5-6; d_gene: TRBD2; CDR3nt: TGTGCCAGCAGCTACAATTTTGGACTAGCAAGAGAGACCCAGTACTTC; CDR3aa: CASSYNFGLARETQYF
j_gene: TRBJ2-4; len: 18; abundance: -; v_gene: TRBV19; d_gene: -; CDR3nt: TGTGCCAGTAGTATTGAGGGGACACCCAGATTAGCCAAAAACATTCAGTACTTC; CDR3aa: CASSIEGTPRLAKNIQYF
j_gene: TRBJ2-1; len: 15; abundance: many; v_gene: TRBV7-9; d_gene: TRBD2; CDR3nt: TGTGCCAGCAGCTCCCCCGCGGGACTACGGGATGAGCAGTTCTTC; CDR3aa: CASSSPAGLRDEQFF
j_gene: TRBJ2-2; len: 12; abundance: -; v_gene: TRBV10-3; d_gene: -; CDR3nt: TGTGCCATCAAGAGAGAGACCGGGGAGCTGTTTTTT; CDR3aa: CAIKRETGELFF
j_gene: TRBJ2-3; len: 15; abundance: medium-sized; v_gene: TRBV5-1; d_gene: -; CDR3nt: TGCGCCAGCAGCTTGTCTGACATCCAGGGAGATACGCAGTATTTT; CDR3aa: CASSLSDIQGDTQYF
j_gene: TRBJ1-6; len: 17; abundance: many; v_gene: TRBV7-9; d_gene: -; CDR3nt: TGTGCCAGCAGCTCTTCAACGGCAACAATGGCGAATTCACCCCTCCACTTT; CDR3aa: CASSSSTATMANSPLHF
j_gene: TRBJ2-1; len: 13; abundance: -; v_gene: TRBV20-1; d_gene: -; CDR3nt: TGTAGTGCTCGGAGTACGTCTCCTGGTGAGCAGTCCTTC; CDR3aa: CSARSTSPGEQSF
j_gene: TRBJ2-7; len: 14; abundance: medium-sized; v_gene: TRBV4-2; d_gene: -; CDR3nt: TGTGCCAGCAGCCAACCCTTGGAGGGAAGCGAGCAGTACTTC; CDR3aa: CASSQPLEGSEQYF
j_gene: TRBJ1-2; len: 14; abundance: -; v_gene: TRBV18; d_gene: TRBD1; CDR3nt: TGTGCCAGCTCACCGGGACAGGGTTCCGATGGCAACACCTTC; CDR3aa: CASSPGQGSDGNTF
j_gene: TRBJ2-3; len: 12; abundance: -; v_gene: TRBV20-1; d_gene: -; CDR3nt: TGCAGTGCCCTGGAGCTGACAGATACGCAGTATTTT; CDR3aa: CSALELTDTQYF
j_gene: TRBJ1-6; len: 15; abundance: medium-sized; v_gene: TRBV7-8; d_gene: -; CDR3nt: TGTGCCAGCAATTCCCCCCGGGGATATAATTCACCCCTCCACTTT; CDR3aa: CASNSPRGYNSPLHF
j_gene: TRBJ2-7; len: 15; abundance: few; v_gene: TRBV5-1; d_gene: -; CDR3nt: TGCGCCAGCAGCTGGGGGATGTTGAACTCCTACGAGCAGTACTTC; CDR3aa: CASSWGMLNSYEQYF
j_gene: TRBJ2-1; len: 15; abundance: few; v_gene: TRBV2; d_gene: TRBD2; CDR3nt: TGTGCCAGCAGGGCCGGGACTAGCGGCTACAATGAGCAGTTCTTC; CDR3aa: CASRAGTSGYNEQFF
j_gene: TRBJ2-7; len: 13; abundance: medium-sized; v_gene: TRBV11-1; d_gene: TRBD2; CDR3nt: TGTGCCAGCTCACCCGGGACTAGGAACGAGCAGTACTTC; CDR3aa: CASSPGTRNEQYF
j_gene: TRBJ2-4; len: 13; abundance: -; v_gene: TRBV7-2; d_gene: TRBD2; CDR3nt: TGTGCCAGCAGCTTAGAGGCGGGACTAGGGGTGTACTTC; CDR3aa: CASSLEAGLGVYF
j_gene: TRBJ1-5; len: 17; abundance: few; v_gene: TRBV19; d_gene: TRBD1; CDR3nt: TGTGCCAGTCGGCCGGGACAGGGGGTTTCGGGCAATCAGCCCCAGCATTTT; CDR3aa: CASRPGQGVSGNQPQHF
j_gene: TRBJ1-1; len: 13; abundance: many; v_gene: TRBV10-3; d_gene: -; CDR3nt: TGTGCCATCAGTGATGACCGGAACACTGAAGCTTTCTTT; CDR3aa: CAISDDRNTEAFF
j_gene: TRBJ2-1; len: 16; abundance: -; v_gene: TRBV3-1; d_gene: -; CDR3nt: TGTGCCTGCAGCCTAGGGAGGACGGTCACCTACAATGAGCAGTTCTTC; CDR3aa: CACSLGRTVTYNEQFF
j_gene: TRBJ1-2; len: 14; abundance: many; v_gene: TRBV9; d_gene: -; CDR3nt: TGTGCCAGCAGCCCACCGGACAGCGGTACGGGCTACACCTTC; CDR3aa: CASSPPDSGTGYTF
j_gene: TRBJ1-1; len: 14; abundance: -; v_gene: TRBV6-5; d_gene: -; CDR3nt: TGTGCCAGCAGTTACTCGCCGGGGAACACTGAAGCTTTCTTT; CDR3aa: CASSYSPGNTEAFF
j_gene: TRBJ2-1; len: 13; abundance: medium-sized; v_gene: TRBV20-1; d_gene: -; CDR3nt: TGCAGTGCCAGGCCTAGCCCGAACAATGAGCAGTTCTTC; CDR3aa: CSARPSPNNEQFF
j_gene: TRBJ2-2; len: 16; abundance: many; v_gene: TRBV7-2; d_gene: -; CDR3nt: TGTGCCAGCAGCCCTCAAAGACAGGTCCGGTCCGGGGAGCTGTTTTTT; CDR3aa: CASSPQRQVRSGELFF
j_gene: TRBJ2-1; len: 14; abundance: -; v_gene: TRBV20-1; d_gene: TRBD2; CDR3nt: TGCAGTTGCACAAGCGGGAGATTGGGCAACGAGCAGCTCTTC; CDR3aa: CSCTSGRLGNEQLF
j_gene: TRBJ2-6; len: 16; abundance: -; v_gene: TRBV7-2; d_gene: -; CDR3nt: -; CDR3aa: CASSLVWGSGANVLTF
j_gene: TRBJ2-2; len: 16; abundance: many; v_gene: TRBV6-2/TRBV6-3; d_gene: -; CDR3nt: TGTGCCAGCAGTCCAATAGGACAGAAGAACACCGGGGAGCTGTTTTTT; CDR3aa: CASSPIGQKNTGELFF
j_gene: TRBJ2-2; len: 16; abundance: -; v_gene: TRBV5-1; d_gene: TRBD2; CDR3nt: TGCGCCAGCAGCGTCCGACTAGCGGAAGCCACCGGGGAGCTGTTTTTT; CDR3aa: CASSVRLAEATGELFF
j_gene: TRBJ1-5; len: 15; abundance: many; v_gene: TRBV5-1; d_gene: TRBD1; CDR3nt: TGCGCCAGCAGCTTGGATGGCAGGGGGAACCAGCCCCAGCATTTT; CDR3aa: CASSLDGRGNQPQHF
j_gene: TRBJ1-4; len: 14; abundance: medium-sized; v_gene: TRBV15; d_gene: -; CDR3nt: TGTGCCACCAGCAGAGATAGAGGGAATGAAAAACTGTTTTTT; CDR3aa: CATSRDRGNEKLFF
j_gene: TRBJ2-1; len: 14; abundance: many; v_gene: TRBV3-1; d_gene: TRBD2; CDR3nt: TGTGCCAGCAGCCAAGGACTAGCGGGAGCTGAGCAGTTCTTC; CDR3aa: CASSQGLAGAEQFF
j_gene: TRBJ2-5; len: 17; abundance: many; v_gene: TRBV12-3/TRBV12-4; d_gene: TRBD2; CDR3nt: TGTGCCAGCAGGCCCGGGACTAGCGGGACCCTGGGAGAGACCCAGTACTTC; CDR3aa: CASRPGTSGTLGETQYF
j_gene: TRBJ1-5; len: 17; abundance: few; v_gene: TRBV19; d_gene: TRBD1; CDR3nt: TGTGCCAGTAGTATCGGGAGACAGGGACGGGGCAATCAGCCCCAGCATTTT; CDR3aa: CASSIGRQGRGNQPQHF
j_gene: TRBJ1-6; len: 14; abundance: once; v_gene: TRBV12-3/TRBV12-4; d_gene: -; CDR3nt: TGTGCCAGCAGTTTTGTGGGGGGGAGTTCACCCCTCCACTTT; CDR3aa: CASSFVGGSSPLHF
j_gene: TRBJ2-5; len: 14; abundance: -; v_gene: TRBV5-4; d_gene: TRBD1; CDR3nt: TGTGCCAGCAGCTCGGGACAGACACAAGAGACCCAGTACTTC; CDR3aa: CASSSGQTQETQYF
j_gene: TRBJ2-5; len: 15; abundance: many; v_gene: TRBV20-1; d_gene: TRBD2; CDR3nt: TGCAGTGCTAGACAGGGACTAGCGGGGCAAGAGACCCAGTACTTC; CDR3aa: CSARQGLAGQETQYF
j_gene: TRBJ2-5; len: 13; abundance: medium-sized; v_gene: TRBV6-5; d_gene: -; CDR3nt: TGTGCCAGCAGTCAAGGAGACCAAGAGACCCAGTACTTC; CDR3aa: CASSQGDQETQYF
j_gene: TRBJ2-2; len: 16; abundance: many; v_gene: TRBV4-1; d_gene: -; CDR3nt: TGCGCCAGCAGCCGACCCGGGACACTCAACACCGGGGAGCTGTTTTTT; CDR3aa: CASSRPGTLNTGELFF
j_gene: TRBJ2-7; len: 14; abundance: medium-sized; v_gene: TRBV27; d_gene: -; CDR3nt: TGTGCCAGCAGTAGTACTAGGTTTTTCTACGAGCAGTACTTC; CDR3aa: CASSSTRFFYEQYF
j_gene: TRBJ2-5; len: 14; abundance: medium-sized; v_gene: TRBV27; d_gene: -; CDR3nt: TGTGCCAGCAGTTTAAAGTTCAAGCAAGAGACCCAGTACTTC; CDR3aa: CASSLKFKQETQYF
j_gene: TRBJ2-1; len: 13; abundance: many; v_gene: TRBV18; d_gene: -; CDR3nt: TGTGCCAGCTCCTCAGAACTTTACAATGAGCAGTTCTTC; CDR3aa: CASSSELYNEQFF
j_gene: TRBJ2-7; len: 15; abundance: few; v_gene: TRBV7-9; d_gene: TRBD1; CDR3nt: TGTGCCAGCAGCTTGGGGGGACAGGGGATCCACGAGCAGTACTTC; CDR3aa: CASSLGGQGIHEQYF
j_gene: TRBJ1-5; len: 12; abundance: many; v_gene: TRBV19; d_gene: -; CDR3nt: TGTGCCAGTAGTATCAGGGACGAGACCCAGCATTTT; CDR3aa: CASSIRDETQHF
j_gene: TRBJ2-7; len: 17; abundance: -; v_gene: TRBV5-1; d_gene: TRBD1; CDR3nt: TGCGCCAGCAGCTTGGACAGGGGGAACCGAAGGGGCTACGAGCAGTACTTC; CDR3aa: CASSLDRGNRRGYEQYF
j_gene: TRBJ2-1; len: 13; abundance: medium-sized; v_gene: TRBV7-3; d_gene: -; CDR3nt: TGTGCCAGCAGCACGGGGCCCGACAATGAGCAGTTCTTC; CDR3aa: CASSTGPDNEQFF
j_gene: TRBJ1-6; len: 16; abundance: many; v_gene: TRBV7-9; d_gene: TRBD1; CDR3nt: TGTGCCAGCAGCACCGGGACAGGGAGAGATAATTCACCCCTCCACTTT; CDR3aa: CASSTGTGRDNSPLHF
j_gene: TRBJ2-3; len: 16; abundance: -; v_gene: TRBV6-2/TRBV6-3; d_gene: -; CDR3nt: TGTGCCAGCAGTACCCCGTCGGCAGCCTACACAGATACGCAGTATTTT; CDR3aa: CASSTPSAAYTDTQYF
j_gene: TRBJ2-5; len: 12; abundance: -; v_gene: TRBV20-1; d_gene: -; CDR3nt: TGCAGTGCAAAAGAGACAGGGAGGGTCCAGTACTTC; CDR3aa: CSAKETGRVQYF
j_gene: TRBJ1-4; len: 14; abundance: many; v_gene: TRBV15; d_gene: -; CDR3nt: TGTGCCACCAGCTCAGGGGCAGCTAATGAAAAACTGTTTTTT; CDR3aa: CATSSGAANEKLFF
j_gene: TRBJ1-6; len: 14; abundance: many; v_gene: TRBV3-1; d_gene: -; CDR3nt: TGTGCCAGCAGCCCTTGGACGGATAATTCACCCCTCCACTTT; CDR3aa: CASSPWTDNSPLHF
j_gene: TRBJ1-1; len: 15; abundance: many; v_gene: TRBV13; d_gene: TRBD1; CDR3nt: TGTGCCAGCAGCCCTCCGACAGGGATGTTGACTGAAGCTTTCTTT; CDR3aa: CASSPPTGMLTEAFF
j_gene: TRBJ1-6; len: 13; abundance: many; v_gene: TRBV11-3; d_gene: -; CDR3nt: TGTGCCAGCAGCTTACAGGGTCTCTCACCCCTCCACTTT; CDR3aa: CASSLQGLSPLHF
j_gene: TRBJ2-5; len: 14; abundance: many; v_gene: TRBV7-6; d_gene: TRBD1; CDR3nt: TGTGCCAGCAGCTCGACAGGGGGGTTGGAGACCCAGTACTTC; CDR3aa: CASSSTGGLETQYF
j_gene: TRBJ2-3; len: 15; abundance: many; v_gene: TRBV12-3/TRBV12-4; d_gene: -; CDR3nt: TGTGCCAGCATGGTTATTGGTCTCAACACAGATACGCAGTATTTT; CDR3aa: CASMVIGLNTDTQYF
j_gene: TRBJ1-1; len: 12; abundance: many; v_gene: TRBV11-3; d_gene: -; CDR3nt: TGTGCCAGCAGAAGGCGGGGTGCTGAAGCTTTCTTT; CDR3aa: CASRRRGAEAFF
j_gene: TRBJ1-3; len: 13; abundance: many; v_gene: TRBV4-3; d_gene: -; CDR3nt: TGCGCCAGCAGCCAAGATATTCGTAACACCATATATTTT; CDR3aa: CASSQDIRNTIYF
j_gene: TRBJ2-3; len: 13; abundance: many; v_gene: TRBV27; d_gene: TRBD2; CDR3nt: TGTGCCAGCCAGGGACTAGCGTCAGATACGCAGTATTTT; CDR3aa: CASQGLASDTQYF
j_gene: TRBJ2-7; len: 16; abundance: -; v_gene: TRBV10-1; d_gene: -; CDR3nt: TGCGCCAGCAGTGAGTCTGAGGGGCCGGACGTCTACGAGCAGTACTTC; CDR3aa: CASSESEGPDVYEQYF
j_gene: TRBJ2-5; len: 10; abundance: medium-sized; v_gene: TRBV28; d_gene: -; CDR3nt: TGTGCCAGCAGCGGGGAGACCCAGTACTTC; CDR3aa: CASSGETQYF
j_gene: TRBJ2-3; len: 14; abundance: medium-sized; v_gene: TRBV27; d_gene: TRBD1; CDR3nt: TGTGCCAGCAGTTTGGGACAGAACACAGATACGCAGTATTTT; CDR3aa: CASSLGQNTDTQYF